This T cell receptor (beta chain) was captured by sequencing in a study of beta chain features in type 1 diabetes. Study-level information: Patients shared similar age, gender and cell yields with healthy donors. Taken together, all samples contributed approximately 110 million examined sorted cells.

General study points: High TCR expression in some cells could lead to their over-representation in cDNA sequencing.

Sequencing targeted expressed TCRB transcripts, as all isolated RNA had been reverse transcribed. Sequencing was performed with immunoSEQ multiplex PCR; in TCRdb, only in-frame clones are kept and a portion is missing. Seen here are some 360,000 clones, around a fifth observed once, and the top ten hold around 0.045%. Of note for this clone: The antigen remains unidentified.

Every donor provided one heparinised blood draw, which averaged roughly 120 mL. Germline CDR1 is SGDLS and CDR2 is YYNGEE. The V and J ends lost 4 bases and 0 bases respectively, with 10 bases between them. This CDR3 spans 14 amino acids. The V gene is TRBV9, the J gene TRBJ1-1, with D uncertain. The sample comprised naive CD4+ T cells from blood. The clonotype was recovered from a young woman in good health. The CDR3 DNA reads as TGTGCCAGCAGCACACAGAGCTTGAACACTGAAGCTTTCTTT. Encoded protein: CASSTQSLNTEAFF.